These 8 T cell receptor beta chains originate from one sample sequenced in a study of T cells expressing NK-cell markers. TCRdb reprocessed the 5' RACE reads and stores each CDR3 protein as one record, lacking DNA. This sample carries 120,000 to 150,000 distinct CDR3 sequences, with about 12% going to the ten biggest clones. The sequenced material came from blood T cells: a sorted CD56 or NKG2C T cell subset, CD4+ or CD8+ T cells, or bulk PBMC T cells (not recorded which). These receptors all come from a man between 18 and 29 years old in good health.

The rearrangement uses TRBV19 and TRBJ2-7; the TCRdb D gene call, TRBD1, has no DNA to confirm it. The CDR3 extends over 13 amino acids. Germline V gene sequence: CDR1 LNHDA, CDR2 SQIVND (reference sequence). The CDR3 loop reads CASGTGGPYEQYF.

The chain carries TRBV20-1 and TRBJ2-7; TCRdb names TRBD2, which stays unverified in the absence of DNA. Looked up from germline, CDR1 is DFQATT and CDR2 is SNEGSKA (reference sequence). CDR3 size: 14 residues. CDR3 region: CSADSGVSSYEQYF.

The rearrangement links TRBV20-1 to TRBJ1-2; TCRdb picks TRBD1, but there is no DNA to check that call. Germline lookup yields CDR1 DFQATT and CDR2 SNEGSKA (reference sequence). The CDR3 runs 16 residues. CDR3 residues: CSARDLPTGQTYGYTF.

The chain is built from TRBV5-6 and TRBJ1-5. The CDR3 is made up of 14 amino acids. From germline, CDR1 is SGHDT and CDR2 YYEEEE. CDR3: CASSLRTLDQPQHF.

This chain links TRBV5-1 with TRBJ2-1; lacking DNA, the TRBD1 call made by TCRdb goes unchecked. This CDR3 spans 14 amino acids. Germline V gives CDR1 SGHRS, CDR2 YFSETQ. The CDR3 is CASSLDGRGNEQFF.

The rearrangement uses TRBV15 and TRBJ2-7; the D call from TCRdb, TRBD1, cannot be confirmed without DNA. The CDR3 sequence is 14 residues long. Germline loops: CDR1 LNHNV, CDR2 YYDKDF (reference sequence). The chain's CDR3 is CATSRNSPNSEQYF.

The chain joins TRBV6-5 to TRBJ2-5. The length of the CDR3 is 12 residues. Germline V CDR1 and CDR2: MNHEY, SVGAGI. The CDR3 sequence: CASRDIQETQYF.

The chain has TRBV27 and TRBJ2-5; TCRdb calls TRBD2, which cannot be checked without DNA. The CDR3 length is 15 residues. Germline-derived CDR1 and CDR2 are MNHEY and SMNVEV (reference sequence). The CDR3 loop reads CASSAGGSEGETQYF.